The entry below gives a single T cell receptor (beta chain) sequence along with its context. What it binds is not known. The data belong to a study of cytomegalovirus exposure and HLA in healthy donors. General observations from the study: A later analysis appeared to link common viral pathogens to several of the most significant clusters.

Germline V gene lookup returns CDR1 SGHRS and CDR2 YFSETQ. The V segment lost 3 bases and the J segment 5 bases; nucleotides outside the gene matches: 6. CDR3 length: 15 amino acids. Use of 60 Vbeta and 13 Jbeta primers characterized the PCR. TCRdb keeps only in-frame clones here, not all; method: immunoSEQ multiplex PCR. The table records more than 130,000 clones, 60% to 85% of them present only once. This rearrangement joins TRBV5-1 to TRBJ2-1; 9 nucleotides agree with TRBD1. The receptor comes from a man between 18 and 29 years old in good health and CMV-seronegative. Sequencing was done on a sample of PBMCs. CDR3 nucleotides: TGCGCCAGCAGCTGGGGGACAGGGCGTAACAATGAGCAGTTCTTC. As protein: CASSWGTGRNNEQFF.